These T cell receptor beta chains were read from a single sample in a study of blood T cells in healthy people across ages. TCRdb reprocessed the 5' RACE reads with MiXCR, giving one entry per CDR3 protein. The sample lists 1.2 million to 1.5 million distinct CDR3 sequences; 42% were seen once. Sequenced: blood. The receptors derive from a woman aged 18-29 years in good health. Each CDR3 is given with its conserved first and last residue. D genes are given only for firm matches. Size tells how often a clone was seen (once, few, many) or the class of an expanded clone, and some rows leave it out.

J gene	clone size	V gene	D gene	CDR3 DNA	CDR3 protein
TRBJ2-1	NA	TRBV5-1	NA	TGCGCCAGCAAGAATGAGGCAGGGACGCGAGGAGAGCAGTTCTTC	CASKNEAGTRGEQFF
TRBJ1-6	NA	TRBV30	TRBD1	TGTGCCTGGTACAGAATTGGACAGGGGAATTCACCCCTCCACTTT	CAWYRIGQGNSPLHF
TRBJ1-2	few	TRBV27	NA	TGTGCCAGCAGTGTTCAGGGGTTGGGTGGCTACACCTTC	CASSVQGLGGYTF
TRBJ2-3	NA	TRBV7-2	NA	TGTGCCAGCAGCTTTGGGCCAGGGAGCACAGATACGCAGTATTTT	CASSFGPGSTDTQYF
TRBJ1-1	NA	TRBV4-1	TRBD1	TGCGCCAGCAGCCAAGAACCAATTACCCGGGACAGGGGTAACACTGAAGCTTTCTTT	CASSQEPITRDRGNTEAFF
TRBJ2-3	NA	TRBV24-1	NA	TGTGCCACCAGTCCCAATCGGGATACGCAGTATTTT	CATSPNRDTQYF
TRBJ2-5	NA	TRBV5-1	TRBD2	TGCGCCAGCAGAGAGCTAGCGGGAGGGAGTAATGAGCAGTACTTC	CASRELAGGSNEQYF
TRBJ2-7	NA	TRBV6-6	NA	TGTGCCAGCAGTTACTTGGTAGCGGTCTACTACGAGCAGTACTTC	CASSYLVAVYYEQYF
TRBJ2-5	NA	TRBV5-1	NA	TGCGCCAGCAGCATACAACCCCAAGAGACCCAGTACTTC	CASSIQPQETQYF
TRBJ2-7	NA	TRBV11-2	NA	TGTGCCAGCAGCTTAGCGCCAGCTTCCTACGAGCAGTACTTC	CASSLAPASYEQYF
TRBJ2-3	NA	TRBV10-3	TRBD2	TGTACCATCAGTGAGTCGGTTAGCGGGGATCGCACAGATACGCAGTATTTT	CTISESVSGDRTDTQYF
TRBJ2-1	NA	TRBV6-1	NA	TGTGCCAGCAGTGAAGCGCTGAGCAGCTTGAATGAGCAGTTCTTC	CASSEALSSLNEQFF
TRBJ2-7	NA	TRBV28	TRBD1	TGTGCCAGCACCCCCACCGACAGGGTATACGAGCTGTACTTC	CASTPTDRVYELYF
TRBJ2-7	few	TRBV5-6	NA	TGTGCCAGCAGCCCGTGGCGGGGAGGTGTCTACGAGCAGTACTTC	CASSPWRGGVYEQYF
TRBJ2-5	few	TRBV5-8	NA	TGTGCCAGCAGTCCTGGGGGGACAGAACAAGAGACCCAGTACTTC	CASSPGGTEQETQYF
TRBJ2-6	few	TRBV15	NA	TGTGCCACCTCGCTAACTCCTGGGGCCAACGTCCTGACTTTC	CATSLTPGANVLTF
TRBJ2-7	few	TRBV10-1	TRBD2	TGCGCCAGCAGTCGACAAACTAGCGGGAGGGCCAACGAGCAGTACTTC	CASSRQTSGRANEQYF
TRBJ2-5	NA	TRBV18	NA	TGTGCCAGCTCACCACTTGGACAGCAAGAGACCCAGTACTTC	CASSPLGQQETQYF
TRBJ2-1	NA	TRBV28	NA	TGTGCCAGCGGTGCCTCGCCTGAGCAGTTCTTC	CASGASPEQFF
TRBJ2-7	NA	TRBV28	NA	TGTGCCAGCAGTTTAAGGGCTGCCGACGAGCAGTACTTC	CASSLRAADEQYF
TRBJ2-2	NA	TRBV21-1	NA	TGTGCCAGCAGCAAGGTTCGAGGGGGACTAGCGGGAGACACCGGGGAGCTGTTTTTT	CASSKVRGGLAGDTGELFF
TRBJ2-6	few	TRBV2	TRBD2	TGTGCCAGCAGTCGTACTGGAGGGACTAGCGGGAGCCCTGGGGCCAACGTCCTGACTTTC	CASSRTGGTSGSPGANVLTF
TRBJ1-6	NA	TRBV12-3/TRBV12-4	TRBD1	TGTGCCAGCAGTCCCCAGGGACAGTACTATAATTCACCCCTCCACTTT	CASSPQGQYYNSPLHF
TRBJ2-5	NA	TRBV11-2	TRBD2	TGTGCCAGCAGCTTAGCCTTGCAAGCTAGCGGGGGGGCGGGAGAGACCCAGTACTTC	CASSLALQASGGAGETQYF
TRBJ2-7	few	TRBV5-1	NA	TGCGCCAGCAGCTTGGGACCGGAGGGTCACTACGAGCAGTACTTC	CASSLGPEGHYEQYF
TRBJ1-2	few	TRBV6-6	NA	TGTGCCAGTACCGCGGGGTTGAGCGGCTACACCTTC	CASTAGLSGYTF
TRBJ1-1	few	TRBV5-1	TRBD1	TGCGCCAGCAGCTTAAGGGACAGCCAGGGCGGAGAAGCTTTCTTT	CASSLRDSQGGEAFF
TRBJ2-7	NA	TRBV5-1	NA	TGCGCCAGCAGCTCGGGGATTGACAGGCATAGCTCCTACGAGCAGTACTTC	CASSSGIDRHSSYEQYF
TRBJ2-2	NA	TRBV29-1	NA	TGCAGCGTTGAATCCCGCGGGGAGCTGTTTTTT	CSVESRGELFF
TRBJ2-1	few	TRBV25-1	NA	TGTGCCAGCAGTGAAGGCGCCAGATCCTACAATGAGCAGTTCTTC	CASSEGARSYNEQFF
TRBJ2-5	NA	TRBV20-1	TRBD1	TGCAGTGTAACGCCCCCAAGACAGGGGGGGAATGAGCAGTACTTC	CSVTPPRQGGNEQYF
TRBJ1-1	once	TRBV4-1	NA	TGCGCCAGCAGTCGTCAGGGTTCGGGTGAAGCTTTCTTT	CASSRQGSGEAFF
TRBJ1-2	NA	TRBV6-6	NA	TGTGCCAGCAGTCCCCAGCCCTATGGCTACACCTTC	CASSPQPYGYTF
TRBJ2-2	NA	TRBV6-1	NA	TGTGCCAGCAGTGAAGTACCAGCGCCCGGGGAGCTGTTTTTT	CASSEVPAPGELFF
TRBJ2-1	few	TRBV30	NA	TGTGCCTGGAGTGTGAGGAATGAGCAGTTCTTC	CAWSVRNEQFF
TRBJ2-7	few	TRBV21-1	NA	TGTGCCAGCAGCAAAGTTGGTCGGGGGGACACCTACGAGCAGTACTTC	CASSKVGRGDTYEQYF
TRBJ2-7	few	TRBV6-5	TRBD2	TGTGCCAGCAGTTTACTATCGAGGACTAGCGCCCGGGAGCAGTACTTC	CASSLLSRTSAREQYF
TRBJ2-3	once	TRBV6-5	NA	TGTGCCAGCAGCTGGGGACTGGCCTCCACAGATACGCAGTATTTT	CASSWGLASTDTQYF